The next 10 T cell receptor beta chains were all read from a single sample in a study of blood T cell repertoires in COVID-19. Libraries were prepared by immunoSEQ multiplex PCR; TCRdb keeps only in-frame clonotypes and omits some of them. The data hold more than 85,000 clones, with over 75% observed a single time. Sequencing used peripheral blood. All receptors come from a woman aged 55-70 years with acute or convalescent COVID-19.

This sequence joins TRBV4-2 and TRBJ2-1, with a possible D match to TRBD2 (5 bases). The CDR3 totals 15 residues. V was cut by 1 base and J by 6 bases, with 13 bases left in between. The germline V gene has CDR1 LGHNA and CDR2 YNFKEQ. In nucleotides, the CDR3 is TGTGCCAGCAGCCAAGTCCAGTCAGGAGGCAATGAGCAGTTCTTC. This gives the protein CASSQVQSGGNEQFF.

This clone is a singleton in its sample. The genes are TRBV27 and TRBJ2-4, with 8 bases aligning to TRBD2. V shed 0 bases, J shed 1 base, and the junction held 5 bases outside the gene matches. This CDR3 contains 17 residues. Germline V lookup: CDR1 MNHEY, CDR2 SMNVEV (reference sequence). The CDR3 is CASSLSSGRSAKNIQYF. As DNA, the CDR3 is TGTGCCAGCAGTTTATCAAGCGGGAGATCGGCCAAAAACATTCAGTACTTC.

This chain uses TRBV28 with TRBJ1-4; the D is unclear. The V gene's germline CDR1 is MDHEN and CDR2 SYDVKM. V was trimmed by 2 bases and J by 0 bases, leaving 13 bases between them. The CDR3 spans 17 residues. CDR3 nucleotide sequence: TGTGCCAGCAGTTTACCCATCAGGTCGTCAACTAATGAAAAACTGTTTTTT. It yields the protein CASSLPIRSSTNEKLFF.

The chain has TRBV7-3 and TRBJ2-3; 11 bases map to TRBD1. The germline V gene has CDR1 SGHTA and CDR2 FQGTGA. The V and J ends lost 2 bases and 5 bases, in that order; junction bases with no gene match: 3. The CDR3 extends over 15 amino acids. The CDR3 is CASSLGQGAEDTQYF. The CDR3 DNA sequence: TGTGCCAGCAGCTTAGGACAGGGGGCGGAAGATACGCAGTATTTT.

As DNA, the CDR3 is TGTGCCACCAGCAGTCTACTAGCGGGGAGCTCCTACAATGAGCAGTTCTTC. As protein: CATSSLLAGSSYNEQFF. The chain combines TRBV15 with TRBJ2-1; 10 positions match TRBD2. Germline V gene data show CDR1 as LNHNV and CDR2 as YYDKDF (reference sequence). The CDR3 covers 17 residues. V lost 3 bases to trimming and J lost 0 bases; unmatched junction nucleotides: 5.

The gene calls are TRBV19 and TRBJ1-2; the D is unclear. In germline, CDR1 is LNHDA, CDR2 SQIVND (reference sequence). The CDR3 runs to 13 residues. Trimming left V 7 bases short and J 2 bases short, with 11 bases between. This chain's CDR3 is CASTPELNYGYTF. The CDR3 DNA is TGTGCCAGTACACCGGAGTTGAACTATGGCTACACCTTC.

V usage is TRBV19 and J usage is TRBJ1-2; 10 positions match TRBD1. CDR1 LNHDA and CDR2 SQIVND come from the germline V gene (reference sequence). The CDR3 is 15 residues long. V lost 4 bases to trimming and J lost 5 bases; unmatched junction nucleotides: 7. CDR3 DNA: TGTGCCAGTAGTAGGGACAGGGGATCTCAATATGGCTACACCTTC. Translated, it gives CASSRDRGSQYGYTF.

This rearrangement joins TRBV11-3 to TRBJ2-1, with D hard to call. Trimming took off 2 bases at V and 6 bases at J, with 14 bases between the two ends. There are 15 residues in the CDR3. Germline CDR1 and CDR2: SGHNT and YENEEA. The CDR3: CASSLQATEANEQFF. The CDR3 region has the DNA TGTGCCAGCAGCTTACAAGCAACCGAGGCCAATGAGCAGTTCTTC.

This chain uses TRBV6-5 with TRBJ1-2; the match to TRBD1 covers 9 bases. The CDR3 runs 12 residues. Germline lookup yields CDR1 MNHEY and CDR2 SVGAGI. The J segment lost 6 bases and the V segment lost 11 bases, leaving 7 bases of the junction unmatched. The CDR3, as DNA: TGTGCCGGGGGAACAGGGGGCAATGGCTACACCTTC. Its protein is CAGGTGGNGYTF.

The V gene is TRBV5-1, the J gene TRBJ1-1, with D possibly being TRBD1 (5 bases). Per germline, CDR1 SGHRS and CDR2 YFSETQ. V was cut by 2 bases and J by 3 bases, with 11 bases left in between. The CDR3 is 14 residues long. CDR3 coding DNA: TGCGCCAGCAGCTTAAGGGGTTACGACACTGAAGCTTTCTTT. The encoded protein is CASSLRGYDTEAFF.